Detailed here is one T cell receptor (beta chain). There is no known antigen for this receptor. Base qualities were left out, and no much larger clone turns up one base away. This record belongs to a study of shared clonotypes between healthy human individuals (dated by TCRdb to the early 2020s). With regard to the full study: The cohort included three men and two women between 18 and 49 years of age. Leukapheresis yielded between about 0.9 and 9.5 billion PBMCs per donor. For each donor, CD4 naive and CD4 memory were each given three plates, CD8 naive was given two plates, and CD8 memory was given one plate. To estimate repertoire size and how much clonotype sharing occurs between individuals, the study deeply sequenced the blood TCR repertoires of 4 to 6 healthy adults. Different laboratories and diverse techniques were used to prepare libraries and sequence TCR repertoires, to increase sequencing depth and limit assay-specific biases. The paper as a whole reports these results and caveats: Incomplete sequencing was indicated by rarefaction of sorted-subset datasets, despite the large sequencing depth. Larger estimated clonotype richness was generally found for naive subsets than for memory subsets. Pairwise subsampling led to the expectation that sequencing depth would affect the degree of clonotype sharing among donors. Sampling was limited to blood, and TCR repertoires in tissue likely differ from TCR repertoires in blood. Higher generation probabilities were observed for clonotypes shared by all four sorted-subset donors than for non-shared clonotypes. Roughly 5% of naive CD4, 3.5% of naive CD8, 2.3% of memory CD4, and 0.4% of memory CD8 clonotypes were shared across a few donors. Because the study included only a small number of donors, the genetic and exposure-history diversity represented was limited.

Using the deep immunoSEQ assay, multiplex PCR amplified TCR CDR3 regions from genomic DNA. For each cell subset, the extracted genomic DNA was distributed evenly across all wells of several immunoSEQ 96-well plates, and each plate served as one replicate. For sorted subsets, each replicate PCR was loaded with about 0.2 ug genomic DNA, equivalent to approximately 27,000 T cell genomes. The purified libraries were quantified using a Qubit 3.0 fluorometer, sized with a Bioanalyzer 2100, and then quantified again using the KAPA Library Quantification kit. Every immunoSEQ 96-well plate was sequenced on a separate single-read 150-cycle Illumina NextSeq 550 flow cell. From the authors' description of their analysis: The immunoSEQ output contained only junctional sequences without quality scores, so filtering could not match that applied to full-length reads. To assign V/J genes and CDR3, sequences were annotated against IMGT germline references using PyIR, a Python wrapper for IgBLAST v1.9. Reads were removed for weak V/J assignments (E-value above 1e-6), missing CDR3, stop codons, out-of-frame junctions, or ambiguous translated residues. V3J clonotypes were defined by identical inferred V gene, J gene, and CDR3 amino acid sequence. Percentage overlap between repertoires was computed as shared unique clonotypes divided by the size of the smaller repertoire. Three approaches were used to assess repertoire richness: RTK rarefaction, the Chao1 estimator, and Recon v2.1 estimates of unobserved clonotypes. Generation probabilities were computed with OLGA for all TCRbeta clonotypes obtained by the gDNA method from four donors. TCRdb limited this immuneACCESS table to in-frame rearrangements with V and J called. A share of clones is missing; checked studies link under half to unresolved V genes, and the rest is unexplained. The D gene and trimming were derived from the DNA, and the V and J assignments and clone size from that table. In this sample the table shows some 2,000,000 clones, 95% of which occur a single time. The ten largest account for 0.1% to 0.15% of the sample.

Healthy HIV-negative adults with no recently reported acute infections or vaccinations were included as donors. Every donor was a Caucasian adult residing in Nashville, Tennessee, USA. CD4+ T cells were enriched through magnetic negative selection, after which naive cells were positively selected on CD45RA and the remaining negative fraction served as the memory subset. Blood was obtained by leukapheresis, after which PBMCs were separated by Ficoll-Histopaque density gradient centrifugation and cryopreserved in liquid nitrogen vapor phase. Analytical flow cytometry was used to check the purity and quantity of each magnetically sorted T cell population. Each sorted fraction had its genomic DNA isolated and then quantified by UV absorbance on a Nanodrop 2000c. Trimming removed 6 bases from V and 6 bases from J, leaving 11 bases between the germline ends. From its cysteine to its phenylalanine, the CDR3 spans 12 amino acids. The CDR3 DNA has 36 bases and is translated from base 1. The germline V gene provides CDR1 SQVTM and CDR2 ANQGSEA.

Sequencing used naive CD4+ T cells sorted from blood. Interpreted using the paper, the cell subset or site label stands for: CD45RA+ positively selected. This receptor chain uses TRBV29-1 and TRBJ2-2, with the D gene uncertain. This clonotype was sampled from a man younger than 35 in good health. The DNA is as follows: TGCAGCGTGCTACCAGTCGCCGGGGAGCTGTTTTTT. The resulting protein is CSVLPVAGELFF.